The following is a TCR beta chain sequence with its context. The antigen is unknown. The sample is drawn from a study of blood T cells in healthy people across ages. Study-wide findings and caveats: Across the age range, TCR beta diversity per million T cells fell in a roughly linear way.

Donors were systemically healthy Caucasian individuals from Russia aged about 6 to 90 years. The authors extracted at least 5 micrograms of total RNA per sample. Together with a sample-barcoded 5' primer, a J-beta primer mix was included in a second PCR lasting about 7 to 11 cycles. TCRdb re-derived calls from the 5' RACE reads in MiXCR, one entry per CDR3 protein. The sample lists 1.4 million or so distinct CDR3 sequences; 35% to 45% were seen once. Sequencing input: blood. The clonotype originates from a woman between 18 and 29 years old in good health.

The chain's CDR3 is CSVEDGRWELFF. The CDR3, as DNA: TGCAGCGTTGAAGATGGACGCTGGGAGCTGTTTTTT. This chain connects TRBV29-1 to TRBJ2-2; unclear D gene. V lost 0 bases and J 9 bases, leaving 8 bases between the germline ends. This CDR3 comprises 12 residues. Germline V CDR1 and CDR2: SQVTM, ANQGSEA.